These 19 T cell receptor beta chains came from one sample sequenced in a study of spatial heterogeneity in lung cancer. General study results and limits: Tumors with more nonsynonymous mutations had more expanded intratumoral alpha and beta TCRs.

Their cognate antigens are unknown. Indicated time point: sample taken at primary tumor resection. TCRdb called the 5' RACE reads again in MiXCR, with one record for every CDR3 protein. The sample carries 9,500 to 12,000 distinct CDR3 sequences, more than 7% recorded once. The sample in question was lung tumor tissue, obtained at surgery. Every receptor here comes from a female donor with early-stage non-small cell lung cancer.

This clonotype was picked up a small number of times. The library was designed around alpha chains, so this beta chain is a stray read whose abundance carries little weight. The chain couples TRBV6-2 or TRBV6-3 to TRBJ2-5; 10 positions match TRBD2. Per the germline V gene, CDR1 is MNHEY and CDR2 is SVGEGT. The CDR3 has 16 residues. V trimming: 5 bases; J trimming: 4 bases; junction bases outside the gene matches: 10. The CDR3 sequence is CASSDPLAGARETQYF. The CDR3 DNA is TGTGCCAGCAGTGACCCGCTAGCGGGGGCCAGAGAGACCCAGTACTTC.

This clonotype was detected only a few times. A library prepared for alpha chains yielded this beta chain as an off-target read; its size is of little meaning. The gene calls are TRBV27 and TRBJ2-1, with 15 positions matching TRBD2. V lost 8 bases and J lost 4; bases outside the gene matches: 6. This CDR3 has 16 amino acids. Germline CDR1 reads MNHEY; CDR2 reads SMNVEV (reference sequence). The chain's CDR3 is CASSGLAGGRYNEQFF. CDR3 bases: TGTGCCAGCTCCGGACTAGCGGGGGGGCGGTACAATGAGCAGTTCTTC.

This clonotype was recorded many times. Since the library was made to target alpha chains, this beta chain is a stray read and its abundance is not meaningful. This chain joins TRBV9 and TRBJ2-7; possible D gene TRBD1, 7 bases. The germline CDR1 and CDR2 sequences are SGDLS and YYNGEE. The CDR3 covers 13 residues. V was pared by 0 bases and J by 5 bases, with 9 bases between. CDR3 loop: CASSVAGGNEQYF. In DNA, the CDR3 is TGTGCCAGCAGCGTAGCAGGGGGGAACGAGCAGTACTTC.

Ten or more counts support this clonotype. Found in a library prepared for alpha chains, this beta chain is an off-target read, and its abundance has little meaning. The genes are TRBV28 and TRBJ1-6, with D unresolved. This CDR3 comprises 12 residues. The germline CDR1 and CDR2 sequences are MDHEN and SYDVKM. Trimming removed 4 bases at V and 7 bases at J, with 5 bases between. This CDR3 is CASSSGNSPLHF. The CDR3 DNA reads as TGTGCCAGCAGTTCCGGGAATTCACCCCTCCACTTT.

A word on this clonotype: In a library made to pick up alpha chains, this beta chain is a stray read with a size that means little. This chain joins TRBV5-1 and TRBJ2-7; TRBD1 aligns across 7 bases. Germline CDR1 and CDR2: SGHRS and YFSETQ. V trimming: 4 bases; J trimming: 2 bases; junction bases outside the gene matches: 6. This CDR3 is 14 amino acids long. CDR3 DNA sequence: TGCGCCAGCAGCGTGGTAAGGGGGCCCTACGAGCAGTACTTC. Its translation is CASSVVRGPYEQYF.

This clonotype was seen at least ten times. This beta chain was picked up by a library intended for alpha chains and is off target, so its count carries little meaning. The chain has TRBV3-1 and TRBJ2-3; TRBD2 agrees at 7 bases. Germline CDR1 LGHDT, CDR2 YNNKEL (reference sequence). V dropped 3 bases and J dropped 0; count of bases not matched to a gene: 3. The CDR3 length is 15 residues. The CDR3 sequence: CASSQGRGSTDTQYF. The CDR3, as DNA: TGTGCCAGCAGCCAGGGGCGGGGGAGCACAGATACGCAGTATTTT.

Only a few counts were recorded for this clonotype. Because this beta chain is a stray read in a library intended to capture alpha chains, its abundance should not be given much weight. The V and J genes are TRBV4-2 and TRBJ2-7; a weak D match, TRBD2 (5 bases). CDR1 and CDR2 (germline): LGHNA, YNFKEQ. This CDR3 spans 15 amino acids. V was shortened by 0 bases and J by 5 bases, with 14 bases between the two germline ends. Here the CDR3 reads CASSQEASPRDEQYF. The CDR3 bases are TGTGCCAGCAGCCAAGAGGCCAGTCCGCGGGACGAGCAGTACTTC.

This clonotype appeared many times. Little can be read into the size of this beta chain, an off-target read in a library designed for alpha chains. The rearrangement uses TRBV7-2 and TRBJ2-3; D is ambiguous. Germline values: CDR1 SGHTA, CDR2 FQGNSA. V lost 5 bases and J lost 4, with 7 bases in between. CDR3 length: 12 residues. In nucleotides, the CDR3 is TGTGCCAGCAGCAGGGATGCAGATACGCAGTATTTT. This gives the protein CASSRDADTQYF.

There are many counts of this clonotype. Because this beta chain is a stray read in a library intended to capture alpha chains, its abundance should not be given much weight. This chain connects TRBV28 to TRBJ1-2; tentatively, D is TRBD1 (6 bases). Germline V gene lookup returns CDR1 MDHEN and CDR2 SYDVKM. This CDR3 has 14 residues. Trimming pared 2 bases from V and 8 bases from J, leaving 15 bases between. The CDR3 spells CASSLRGTGKGYTF. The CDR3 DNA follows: TGTGCCAGCAGTTTAAGGGGGACCGGGAAAGGCTACACCTTC.

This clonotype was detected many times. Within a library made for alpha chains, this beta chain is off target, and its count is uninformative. The CDR3 DNA sequence: TGCGCCAGCAGCTTTGGACAGCTGACAAGCTCCTACGAGCAGTACTTC. Protein sequence: CASSFGQLTSSYEQYF. The chain combines TRBV5-1 with TRBJ2-7; D is possibly TRBD1 (6 bases). Germline V CDR1 and CDR2: SGHRS, YFSETQ. This CDR3 spans 16 amino acids. V shed 2 bases and J shed 0 bases, with 15 bases lying between them. The full variable domain, completed using reference TRBV5-1 and TRBJ2-7, is KAGVTQTPRYLIKTRGQQVTLSCSPISGHRSVSWYQQTPGQGLQFLFEYFSETQRNKGNFPGRFSGRQFSNSRSEMNVSTLELGDSALYLCASSFGQLTSSYEQYFGPGTRLTVT.

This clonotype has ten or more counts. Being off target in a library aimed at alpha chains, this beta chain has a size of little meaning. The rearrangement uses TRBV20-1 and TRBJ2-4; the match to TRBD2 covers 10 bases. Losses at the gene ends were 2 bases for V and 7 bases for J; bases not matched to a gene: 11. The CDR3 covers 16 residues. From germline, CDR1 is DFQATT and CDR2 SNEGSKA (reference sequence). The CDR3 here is CSARPPWGSGGNIQYF. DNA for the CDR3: TGCAGTGCTAGACCCCCCTGGGGTAGCGGGGGGAACATTCAGTACTTC.

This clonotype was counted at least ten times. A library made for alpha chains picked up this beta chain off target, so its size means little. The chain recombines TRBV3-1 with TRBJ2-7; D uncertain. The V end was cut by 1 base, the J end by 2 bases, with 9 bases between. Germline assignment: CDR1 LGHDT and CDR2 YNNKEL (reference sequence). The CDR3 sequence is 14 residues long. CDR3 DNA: TGTGCCAGCAGCCAAGGATTGAATACCTACGAGCAGTACTTC. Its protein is CASSQGLNTYEQYF.

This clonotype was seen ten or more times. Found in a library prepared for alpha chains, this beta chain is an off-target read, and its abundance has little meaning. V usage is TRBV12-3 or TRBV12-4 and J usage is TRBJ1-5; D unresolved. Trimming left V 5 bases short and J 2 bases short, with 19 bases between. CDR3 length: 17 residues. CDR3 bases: TGTGCCAGCAGTATGCGGACGGGTTCAAGGGGCAATCAGCCCCAGCATTTT. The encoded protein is CASSMRTGSRGNQPQHF.

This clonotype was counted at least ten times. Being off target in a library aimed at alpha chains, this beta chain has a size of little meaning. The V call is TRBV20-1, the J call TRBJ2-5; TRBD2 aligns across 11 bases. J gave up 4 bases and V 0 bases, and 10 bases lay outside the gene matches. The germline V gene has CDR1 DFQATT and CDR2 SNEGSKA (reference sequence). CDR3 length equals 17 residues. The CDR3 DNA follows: TGCAGTGCTAGAGATTCCCTCCGACTAGCGGGGTTAGAGACCCAGTACTTC. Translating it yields CSARDSLRLAGLETQYF.

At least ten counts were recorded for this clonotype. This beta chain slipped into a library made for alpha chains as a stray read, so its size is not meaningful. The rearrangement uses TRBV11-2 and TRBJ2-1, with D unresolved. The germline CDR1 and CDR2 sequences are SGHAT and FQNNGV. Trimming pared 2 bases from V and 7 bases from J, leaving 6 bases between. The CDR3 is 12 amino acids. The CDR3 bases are TGTGCCAGCAGCTTACTTAGAAATGAGCAGTTCTTC. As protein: CASSLLRNEQFF.

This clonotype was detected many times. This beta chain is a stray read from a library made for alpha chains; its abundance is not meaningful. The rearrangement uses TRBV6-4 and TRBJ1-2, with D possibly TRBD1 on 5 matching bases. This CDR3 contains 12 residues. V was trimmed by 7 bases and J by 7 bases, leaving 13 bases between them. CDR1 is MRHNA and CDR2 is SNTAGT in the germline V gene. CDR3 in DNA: TGTGCCAGCACCCCCCGGGGGGGTGGCTACACCTTC. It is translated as CASTPRGGGYTF.

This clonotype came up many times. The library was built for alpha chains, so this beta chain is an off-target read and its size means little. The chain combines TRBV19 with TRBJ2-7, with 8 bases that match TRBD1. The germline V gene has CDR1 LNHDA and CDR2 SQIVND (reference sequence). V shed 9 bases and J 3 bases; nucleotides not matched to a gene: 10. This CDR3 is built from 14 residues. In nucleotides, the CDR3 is TGTGCCAGCAGACTCAGACAGGGGTTCTACGAGCAGTACTTC. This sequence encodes CASRLRQGFYEQYF. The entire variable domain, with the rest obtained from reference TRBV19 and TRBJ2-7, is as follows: DGGITQSPKYLFRKEGQNVTLSCEQNLNHDAMYWYRQDPGQGLRLIYYSQIVNDFQKGDIAEGYSVSREKKESFPLTVTSAQKNPTAFYLCASRLRQGFYEQYFGPGTRLTVT.

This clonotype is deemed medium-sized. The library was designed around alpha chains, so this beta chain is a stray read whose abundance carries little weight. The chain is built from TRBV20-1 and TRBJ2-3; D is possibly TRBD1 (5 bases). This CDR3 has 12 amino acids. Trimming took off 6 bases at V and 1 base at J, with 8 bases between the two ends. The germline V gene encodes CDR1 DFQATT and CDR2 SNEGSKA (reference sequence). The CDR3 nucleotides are TGCAGTGCCGTGGGGCGCACAGATACGCAGTATTTT. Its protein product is CSAVGRTDTQYF.

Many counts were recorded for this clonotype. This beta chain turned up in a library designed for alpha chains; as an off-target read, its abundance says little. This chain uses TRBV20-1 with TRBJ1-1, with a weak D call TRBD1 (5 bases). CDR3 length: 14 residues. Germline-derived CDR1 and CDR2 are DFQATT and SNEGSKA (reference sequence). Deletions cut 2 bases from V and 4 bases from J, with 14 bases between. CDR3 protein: CSARRTGVSTEAFF. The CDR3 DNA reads TGCAGTGCTAGACGGACGGGGGTCAGCACTGAAGCTTTCTTT.